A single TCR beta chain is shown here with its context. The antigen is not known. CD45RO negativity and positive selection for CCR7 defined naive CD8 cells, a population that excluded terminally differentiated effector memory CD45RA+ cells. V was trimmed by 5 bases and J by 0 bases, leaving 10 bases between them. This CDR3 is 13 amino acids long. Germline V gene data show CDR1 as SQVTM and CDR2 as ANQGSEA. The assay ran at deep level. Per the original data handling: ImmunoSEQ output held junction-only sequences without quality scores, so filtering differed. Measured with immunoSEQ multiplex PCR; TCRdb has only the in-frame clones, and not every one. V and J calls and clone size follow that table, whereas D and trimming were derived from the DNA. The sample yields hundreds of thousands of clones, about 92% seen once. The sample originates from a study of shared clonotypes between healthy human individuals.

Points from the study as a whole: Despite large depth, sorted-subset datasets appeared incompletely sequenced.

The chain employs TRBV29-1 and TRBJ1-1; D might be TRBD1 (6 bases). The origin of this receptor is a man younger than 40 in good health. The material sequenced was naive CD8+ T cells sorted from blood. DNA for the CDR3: TGCAGCGTTACCCAGGGGATGAACACTGAAGCTTTCTTT. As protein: CSVTQGMNTEAFF.